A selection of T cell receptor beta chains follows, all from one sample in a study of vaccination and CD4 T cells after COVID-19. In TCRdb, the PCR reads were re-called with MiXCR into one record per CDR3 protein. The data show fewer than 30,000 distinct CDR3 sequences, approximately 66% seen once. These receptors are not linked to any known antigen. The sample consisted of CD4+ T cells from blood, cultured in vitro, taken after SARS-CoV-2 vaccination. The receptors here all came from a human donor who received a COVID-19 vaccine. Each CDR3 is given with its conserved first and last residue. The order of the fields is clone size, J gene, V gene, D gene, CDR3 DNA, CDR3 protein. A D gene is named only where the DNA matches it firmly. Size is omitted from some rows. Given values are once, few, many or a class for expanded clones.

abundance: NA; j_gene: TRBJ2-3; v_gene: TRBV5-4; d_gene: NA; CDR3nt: TGTGCCAGCAGCTTGGTATCGGGGGGCGAGACAGATACGCAGTATTTT; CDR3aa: CASSLVSGGETDTQYF
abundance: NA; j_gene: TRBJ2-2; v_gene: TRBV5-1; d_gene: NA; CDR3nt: TGCGCCAGCAGCTTGGATTGGAGTGAGGGCGGGGAGCTGTTTTTT; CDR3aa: CASSLDWSEGGELFF
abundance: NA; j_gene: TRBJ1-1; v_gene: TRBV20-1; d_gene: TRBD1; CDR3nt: TGCAGTGCTAGATTACAGGGGAAGACTGAAGCTTTCTTT; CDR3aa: CSARLQGKTEAFF
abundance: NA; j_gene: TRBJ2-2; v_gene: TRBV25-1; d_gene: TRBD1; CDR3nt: TGTGCCAGCAGTACCGACAGGGTACTATTGGCCGGGGAGCTGTTTTTT; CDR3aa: CASSTDRVLLAGELFF
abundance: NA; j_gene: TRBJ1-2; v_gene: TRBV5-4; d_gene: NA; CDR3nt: TGTGCCAGCAGCTACGATTCCTTGGACTATGGCTACACCTTC; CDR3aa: CASSYDSLDYGYTF
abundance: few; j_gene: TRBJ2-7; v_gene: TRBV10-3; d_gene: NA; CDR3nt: TGTGCCAGCAGTCGAAAATACGAGCAGTACTTC; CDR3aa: CASSRKYEQYF
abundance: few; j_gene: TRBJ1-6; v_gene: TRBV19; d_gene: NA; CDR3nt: TGTGCCAGTAGTAACCGCAGGGAAGGTTCACCCCTCCACTTT; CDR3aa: CASSNRREGSPLHF
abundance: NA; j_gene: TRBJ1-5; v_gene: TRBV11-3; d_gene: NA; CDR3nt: TGTGCCAGCAGCCCGTCAAGCAATCAGCCCCAGCATTTT; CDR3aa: CASSPSSNQPQHF
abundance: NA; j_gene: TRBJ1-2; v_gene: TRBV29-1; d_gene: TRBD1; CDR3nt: TGCAGCGTTGAAGCCAGACAGGGGGGAACTGTCGTTTCCTATGGCTACACCTTC; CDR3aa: CSVEARQGGTVVSYGYTF
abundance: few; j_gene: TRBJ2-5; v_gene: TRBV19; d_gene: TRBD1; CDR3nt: TGTGCCAGTAGTATCTCGACAGGGCCAGGCGAGACCCAGTACTTC; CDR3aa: CASSISTGPGETQYF
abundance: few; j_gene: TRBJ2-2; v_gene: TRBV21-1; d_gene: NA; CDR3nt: TGTGCCAGCAGCAAGGACAGGGGGCAAACCGGGGAGCTGTTTTTT; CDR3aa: CASSKDRGQTGELFF
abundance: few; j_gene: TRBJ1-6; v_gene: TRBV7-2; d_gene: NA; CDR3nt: TGTGCCAGCAGCTTAGAGCACCGGTCTGGTTCACCCCTCCACTTT; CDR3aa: CASSLEHRSGSPLHF
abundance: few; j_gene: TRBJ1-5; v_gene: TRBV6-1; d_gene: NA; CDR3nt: TGTGCCAGCAGCGAACCCCACAGACCTAGCAATCAGCCCCAGCATTTT; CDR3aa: CASSEPHRPSNQPQHF
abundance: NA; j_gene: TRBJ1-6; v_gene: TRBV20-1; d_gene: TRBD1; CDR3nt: TGCAGTGCTAGAGTGACAGGGGGCATCCGGAGCTCCTATAATTCACCCCTCCACTTT; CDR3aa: CSARVTGGIRSSYNSPLHF
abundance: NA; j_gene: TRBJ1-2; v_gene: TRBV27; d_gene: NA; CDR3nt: TGTGCCAGCAGGGGCCTTAGGGACTATGGCTACACCTTC; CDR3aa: CASRGLRDYGYTF
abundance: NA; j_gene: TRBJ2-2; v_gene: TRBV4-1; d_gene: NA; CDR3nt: TGCGCCAGCAGCCAAGGAGGTCTCGCGCAGGGGCGGAACACCGGGGAGCTGTTTTTT; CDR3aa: CASSQGGLAQGRNTGELFF
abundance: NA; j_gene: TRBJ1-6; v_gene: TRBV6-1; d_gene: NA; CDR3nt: TGTGCCAGCAGTGAAATTACAGGGAATTCACCCCTCCACTTT; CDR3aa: CASSEITGNSPLHF
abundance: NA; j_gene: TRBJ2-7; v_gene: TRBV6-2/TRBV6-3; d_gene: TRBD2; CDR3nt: TGTGCCAGCAGGCCTAGCGGGAGAAGCTACGAGCAGTACTTC; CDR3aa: CASRPSGRSYEQYF
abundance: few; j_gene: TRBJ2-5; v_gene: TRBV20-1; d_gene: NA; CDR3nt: TGCAGTGCTCGGTTCCAAGCCGGAGAGACCCAGTACTTC; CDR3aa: CSARFQAGETQYF
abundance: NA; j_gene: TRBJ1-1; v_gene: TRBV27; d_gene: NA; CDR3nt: TGTGCCAGCAGTCTAATAGTGAACACTGAAGCTTTCTTT; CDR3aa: CASSLIVNTEAFF
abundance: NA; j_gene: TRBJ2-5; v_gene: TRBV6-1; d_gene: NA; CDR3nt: TGTGCCAGCAGTGACGCATGGGGGCGAGAGACCCAGTACTTC; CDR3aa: CASSDAWGRETQYF
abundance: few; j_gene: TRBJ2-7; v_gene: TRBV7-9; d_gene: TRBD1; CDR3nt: TGTGCCAGCAGCGGATCGGTATCGCAGGGGGCCCCCCCCTACGAGCAGTACTTC; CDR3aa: CASSGSVSQGAPPYEQYF
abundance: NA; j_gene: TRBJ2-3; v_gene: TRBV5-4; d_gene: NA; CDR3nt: TGTGCCAGCAGCTTGGCGCAAGCGCTTACAGATACGCAGTATTTT; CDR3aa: CASSLAQALTDTQYF
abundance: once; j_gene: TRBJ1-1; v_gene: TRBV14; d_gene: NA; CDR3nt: TGTGCCAGCAGCCAAGTTGGACAAGCTTTCTTT; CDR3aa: CASSQVGQAFF
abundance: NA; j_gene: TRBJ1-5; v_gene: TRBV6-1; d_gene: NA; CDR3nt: TGTGCCAGCGCCCTTTATAGCAATCAGCCCCAGCATTTT; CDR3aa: CASALYSNQPQHF
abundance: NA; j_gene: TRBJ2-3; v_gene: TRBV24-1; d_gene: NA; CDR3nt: TGTGCCACCAGTGACCCCCACAAGGGGACAGATACGCAGTATTTT; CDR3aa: CATSDPHKGTDTQYF
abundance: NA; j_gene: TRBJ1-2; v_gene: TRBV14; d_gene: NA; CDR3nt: TGTGCCAGCAGCCTAGCCACTAACTATGGCTACACCTTC; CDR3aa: CASSLATNYGYTF
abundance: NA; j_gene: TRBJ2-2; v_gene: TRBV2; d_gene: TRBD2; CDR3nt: TGTGCCAGCAGTCTACTGACTAGCGGGGGGGCCGGGGAGCTGTTTTTT; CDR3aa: CASSLLTSGGAGELFF
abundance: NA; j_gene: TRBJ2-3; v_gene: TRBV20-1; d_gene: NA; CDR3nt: TGCAGTGCCGAGGACGGAGGTATGGATACGCAGTATTTT; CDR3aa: CSAEDGGMDTQYF
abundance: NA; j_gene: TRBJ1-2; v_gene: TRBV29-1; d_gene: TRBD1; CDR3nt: TGCAGCGGGGGACAGGGAGATGGCTACACCTTC; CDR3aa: CSGGQGDGYTF
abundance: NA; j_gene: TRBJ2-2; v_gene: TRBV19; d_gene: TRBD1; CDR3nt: TGTGCCAGTACCCCGACAGGGGGACACACCGGGGAGCTGTTTTTT; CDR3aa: CASTPTGGHTGELFF
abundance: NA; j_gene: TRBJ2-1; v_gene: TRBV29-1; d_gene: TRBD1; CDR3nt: TGCAGCGTGCAGTACAGGGGATATACCTACAATGAGCAGTTCTTC; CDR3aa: CSVQYRGYTYNEQFF
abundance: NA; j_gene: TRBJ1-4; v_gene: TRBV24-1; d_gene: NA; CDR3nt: TGTGCCACCAGTGATTCCCTGGGGGGCGGTGAAAAACTGTTTTTT; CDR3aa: CATSDSLGGGEKLFF
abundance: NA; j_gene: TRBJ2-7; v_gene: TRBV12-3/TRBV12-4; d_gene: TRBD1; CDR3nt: TGTGCCAGCAGTTTACAGGGGGTTCCCTACGAGCAGTACTTC; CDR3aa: CASSLQGVPYEQYF